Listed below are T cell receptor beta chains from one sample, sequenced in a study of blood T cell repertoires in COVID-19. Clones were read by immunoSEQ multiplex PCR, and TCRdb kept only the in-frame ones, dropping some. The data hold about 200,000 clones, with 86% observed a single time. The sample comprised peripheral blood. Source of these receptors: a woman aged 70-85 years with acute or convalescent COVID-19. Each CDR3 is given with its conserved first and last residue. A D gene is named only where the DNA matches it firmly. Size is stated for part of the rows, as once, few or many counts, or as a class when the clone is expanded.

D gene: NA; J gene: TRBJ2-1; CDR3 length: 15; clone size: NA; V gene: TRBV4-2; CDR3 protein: CASSQGDRDLNEQFF; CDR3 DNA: TGTGCCAGCAGCCAAGGGGACCGGGACTTGAATGAGCAGTTCTTC
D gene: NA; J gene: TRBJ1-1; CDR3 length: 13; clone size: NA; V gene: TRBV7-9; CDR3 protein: CASSLQVGTEAFF; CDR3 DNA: TGTGCCAGCAGCTTACAGGTCGGCACTGAAGCTTTCTTT
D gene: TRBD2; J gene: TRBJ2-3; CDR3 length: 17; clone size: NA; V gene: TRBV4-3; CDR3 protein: CASSPSGSGRSTDTQYF; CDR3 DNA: TGCGCCAGCAGCCCCTCCGGGAGCGGGAGAAGCACAGATACGCAGTATTTT
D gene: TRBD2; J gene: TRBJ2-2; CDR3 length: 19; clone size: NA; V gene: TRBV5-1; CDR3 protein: CASSPLRTSGSMGAGELFF; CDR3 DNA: TGCGCCAGCAGCCCCTTAAGGACTAGCGGGAGTATGGGGGCCGGGGAGCTGTTTTTT
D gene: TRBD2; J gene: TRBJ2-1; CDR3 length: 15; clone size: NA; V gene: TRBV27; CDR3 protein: CASSRGGFSYNEQFF; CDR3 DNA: TGTGCCAGCAGCCGCGGGGGTTTCTCCTACAATGAGCAGTTCTTC
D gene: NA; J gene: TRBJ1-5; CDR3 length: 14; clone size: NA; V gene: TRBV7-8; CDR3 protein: CASSLGAKNQPQHF; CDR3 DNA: TGTGCCAGCAGCTTAGGTGCTAAAAATCAGCCCCAGCATTTT
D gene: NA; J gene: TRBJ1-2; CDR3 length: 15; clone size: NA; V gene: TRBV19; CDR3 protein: CASSIEGPHSYGYTF; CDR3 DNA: TGTGCCAGTAGTATAGAAGGTCCCCACAGCTATGGCTACACCTTC
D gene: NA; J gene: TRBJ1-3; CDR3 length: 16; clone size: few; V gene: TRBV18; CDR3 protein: CASSPDRRGSGNTIYF; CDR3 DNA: TGTGCCAGCTCACCGGACCGTCGAGGGTCTGGAAACACCATATATTTT
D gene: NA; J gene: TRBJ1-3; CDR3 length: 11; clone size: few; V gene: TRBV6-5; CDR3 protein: CASIRGNTIYF; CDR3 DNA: TGTGCCAGCATCAGAGGAAACACCATATATTTT
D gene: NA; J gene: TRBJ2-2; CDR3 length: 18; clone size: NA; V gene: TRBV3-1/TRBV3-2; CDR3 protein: CASSQGLLGSRNTGELFF; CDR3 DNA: TGTGCCAGCAGCCAAGGCCTCCTCGGGAGTAGGAACACCGGGGAGCTGTTTTTT
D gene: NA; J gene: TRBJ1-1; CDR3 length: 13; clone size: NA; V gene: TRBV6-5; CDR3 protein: CASSYRDGVAAFF; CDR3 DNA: TGTGCCAGCAGTTACCGTGACGGGGTGGCAGCTTTCTTT
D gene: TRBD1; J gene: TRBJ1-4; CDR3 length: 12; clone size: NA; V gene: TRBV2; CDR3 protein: CASSADRGKLFF; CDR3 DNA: TGTGCCAGCAGTGCGGACAGGGGGAAACTGTTTTTT
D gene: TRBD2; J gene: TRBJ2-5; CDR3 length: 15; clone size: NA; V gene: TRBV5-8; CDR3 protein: CASSFGTKRQETQYF; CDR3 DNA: TGTGCCAGCAGCTTTGGGACTAAACGGCAAGAGACCCAGTACTTC
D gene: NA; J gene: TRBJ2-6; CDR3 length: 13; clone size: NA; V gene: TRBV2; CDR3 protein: CASMSRGANVLTF; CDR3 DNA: TGTGCCAGCATGAGTCGTGGGGCCAACGTCCTGACTTTC
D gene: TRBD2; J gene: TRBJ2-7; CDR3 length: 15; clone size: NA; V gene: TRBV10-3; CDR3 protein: CAIRTGTSGPYEQYF; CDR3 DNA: TGTGCCATCAGAACCGGGACTAGCGGGCCATACGAGCAGTACTTC
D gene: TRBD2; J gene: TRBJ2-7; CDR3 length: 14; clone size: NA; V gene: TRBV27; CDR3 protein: CASTSLAGGHEQYF; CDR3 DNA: TGTGCCAGCACCTCACTAGCGGGAGGGCACGAGCAGTACTTC
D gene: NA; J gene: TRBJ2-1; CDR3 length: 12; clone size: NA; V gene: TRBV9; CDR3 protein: CASSPREYEQFF; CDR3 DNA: TGTGCCAGCAGTCCGAGAGAGTATGAGCAGTTCTTC
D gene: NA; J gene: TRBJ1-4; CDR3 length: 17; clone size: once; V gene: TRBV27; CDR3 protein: CASSLITGTSVNEKLFF; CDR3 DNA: TGTGCCAGCAGTTTAATAACGGGTACCAGCGTTAATGAAAAACTGTTTTTT
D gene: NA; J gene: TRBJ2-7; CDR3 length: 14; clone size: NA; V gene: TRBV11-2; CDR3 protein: CASSLAGRDYEQYF; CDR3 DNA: TGTGCCAGCAGCTTAGCGGGTCGAGACTACGAGCAGTACTTC
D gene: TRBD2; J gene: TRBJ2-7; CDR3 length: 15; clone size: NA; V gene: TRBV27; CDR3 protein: CASRPTSGSSYEQYF; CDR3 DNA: TGTGCCAGCAGGCCAACTAGCGGGAGTTCCTACGAGCAGTACTTC
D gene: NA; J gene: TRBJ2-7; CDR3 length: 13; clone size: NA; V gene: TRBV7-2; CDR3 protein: CASSYQGWYEQYF; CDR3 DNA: TGTGCCAGCAGCTACCAGGGATGGTACGAGCAGTACTTC
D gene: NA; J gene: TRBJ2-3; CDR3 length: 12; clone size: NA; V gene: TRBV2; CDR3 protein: CASSEGTGTQYF; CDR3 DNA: TGTGCCAGCAGTGAAGGCACAGGAACGCAGTATTTT
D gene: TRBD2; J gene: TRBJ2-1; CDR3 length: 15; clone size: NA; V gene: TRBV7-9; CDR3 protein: CASSFSGGPVNEQFF; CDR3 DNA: TGTGCCAGCAGCTTTAGCGGGGGGCCGGTAAATGAGCAGTTCTTC
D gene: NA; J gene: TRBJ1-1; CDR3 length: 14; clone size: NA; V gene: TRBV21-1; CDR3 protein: CASSSDGGVTEAFF; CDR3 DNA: TGTGCCAGCAGCTCGGATGGGGGGGTCACTGAAGCTTTCTTT
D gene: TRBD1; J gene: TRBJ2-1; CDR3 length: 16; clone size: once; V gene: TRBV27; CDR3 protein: CASTYYPGQGRNEQFF; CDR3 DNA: TGTGCCAGCACTTACTACCCGGGACAGGGAAGAAATGAGCAGTTCTTC
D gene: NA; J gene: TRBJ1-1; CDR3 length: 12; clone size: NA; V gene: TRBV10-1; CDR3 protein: CASSEQGYEAFF; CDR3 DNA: TGCGCCAGCAGTGAACAGGGCTATGAAGCTTTCTTT
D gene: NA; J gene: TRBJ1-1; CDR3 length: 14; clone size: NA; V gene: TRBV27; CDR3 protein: CASRGLGPGSRAFF; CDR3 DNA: TGTGCCAGCCGTGGACTGGGACCCGGGAGTAGGGCTTTCTTT
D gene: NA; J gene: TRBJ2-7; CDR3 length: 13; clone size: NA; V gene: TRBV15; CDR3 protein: CATRGYPGNEQYF; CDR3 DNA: TGTGCCACTAGGGGGTACCCAGGAAACGAGCAGTACTTC
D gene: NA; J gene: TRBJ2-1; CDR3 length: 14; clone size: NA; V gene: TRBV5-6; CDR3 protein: CASSLARGFGEQFF; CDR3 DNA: TGTGCCAGCAGCTTGGCCCGTGGGTTCGGGGAGCAGTTCTTC
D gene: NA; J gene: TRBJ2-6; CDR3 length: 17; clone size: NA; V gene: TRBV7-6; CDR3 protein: CASSPEASTRGANVLTF; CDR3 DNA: TGTGCCAGCAGCCCAGAGGCATCTACCAGAGGGGCCAACGTCCTGACTTTC